This T cell receptor beta chain was profiled in a study of shared clonotypes between healthy human individuals. Genomic DNA per cell subset filled all wells of several immunoSEQ plates. Original processing methods: ImmunoSEQ junction-only sequences lacked quality scores, so their filtering differed. This table comes from immunoSEQ multiplex PCR, and its TCRdb copy is limited to in-frame clones, with some not included. V and J calls and clone size are copied from that table; D and trimming were computed from the DNA. The table records roughly 1.5 million clones, 95% to 99% of them present only once. Germline V gives CDR1 SGHTA, CDR2 FQGTGA. The junction had 6 bases not matched to a gene; V was cut back by 2 bases and J by 4 bases. CDR3 size: 15 residues.

The gene calls are TRBV7-3 and TRBJ1-1; TRBD1 agrees at 8 bases. Source material: naive CD4+ T cells sorted from blood. The subset is: CD45RA+ positively selected. The sequence was obtained from a young man in good health. This CDR3 reads CASSLDRGEGTEAFF. DNA of the CDR3: TGTGCCAGCAGCTTAGACAGGGGTGAGGGCACTGAAGCTTTCTTT.